Below are 19 T cell receptor beta chains sequenced from a single sample in a study of memory CD4+ T cells and cytomegalovirus serostatus. Generated by immunoSEQ multiplex PCR, the TCRdb table keeps only in-frame clones and is missing some. The sample yields about 54,000 clones, about three quarters seen once. Single viable CD3+CD4+CD8-CD45RO+ cells were sorted as the memory CD4+ T cells. The sample was memory CD4+ T cells from blood. These receptors all stem from an adult in good health and CMV-seropositive.

The chain couples TRBV10-3 to TRBJ1-2, with 8 bases that match TRBD1. CDR3 length: 15 residues. CDR1 and CDR2 from the germline V gene are ENHRY and SYGVKD. The J segment lost 3 bases and the V segment lost 2 bases, leaving 5 bases of the junction unmatched. The CDR3 protein is CAISEKPTGDYGYTF. In DNA form, the CDR3 reads TGTGCCATCAGTGAGAAGCCGACAGGGGACTATGGCTACACCTTC.

This chain connects TRBV29-1 to TRBJ2-3, with D perhaps TRBD1 or TRBD2 (5 bases each). The ends were cut back, 8 bases at V and 10 bases at J, with 13 bases in the middle. The CDR3 extends over 10 amino acids. CDR1 and CDR2 (germline): SQVTM, ANQGSEA. The CDR3 DNA sequence: TGCAGCCTGGGGGAGAGTCCGCAGTATTTT. Its translation is CSLGESPQYF.

This clone was observed once. The gene calls are TRBV6-1 and TRBJ2-7; D unresolved. V lost 7 bases, J lost 2 bases, and 6 bases lay in between. This CDR3 is built from 11 residues. Germline V gene sequence: CDR1 MNHNS, CDR2 SASEGT. CDR3 sequence (DNA): TGTGCCAGCATCCGGGCCTACGAGCAGTACTTC. Protein sequence: CASIRAYEQYF.

The chain's CDR3 is CASLGRSETEAFF. The CDR3 nucleotides read TGTGCCAGCCTCGGTCGGTCCGAGACTGAAGCTTTCTTT. The rearrangement joins TRBV5-6 to TRBJ1-1; the D is unclear. V gave up 7 bases and J gave up 5 bases, with 15 bases separating them. The length of the CDR3 is 13 residues. CDR1 is SGHDT, CDR2 YYEEEE, per germline.

V and J are TRBV19 and TRBJ2-2; D remains unclear. Germline assignment: CDR1 LNHDA and CDR2 SQIVND (reference sequence). V gave up 3 bases and J gave up 1 base, with 9 bases separating them. This CDR3 is 15 amino acids long. CDR3 amino acids: CASSIIGQNTGELFF. CDR3 sequence (DNA): TGTGCCAGTAGTATTATTGGGCAGAACACCGGGGAGCTGTTTTTT.

This clone was detected many times. For the CDR3, the DNA is TGTGCCAGCAGCAAAGGGACAGGGGGAGAGCAGTTCTTC. Its protein product is CASSKGTGGEQFF. V and J are TRBV5-4 and TRBJ2-1; TRBD1 matches at 11 bases. This CDR3 has 13 residues. The germline CDR1 and CDR2 sequences are SGHNT and YYREEE (reference sequence). The ends lost 4 bases at V and 10 bases at J; junction bases unmatched: 4.

This clone was observed a handful of times. The chain carries TRBV2 and TRBJ1-5; 9 nucleotides align to TRBD1. Germline CDR1 SNHLY, CDR2 FYNNEI. This CDR3 region has 15 residues. V gave up 2 bases and J gave up 4 bases; unmatched junction bases: 3. Written as DNA, the CDR3 is TGTGCCAGCAGTGAACGACAGGGGGGAAATCAGCCCCAGCATTTT. As protein: CASSERQGGNQPQHF. The complete variable domain, with remaining parts taken from reference TRBV2 and TRBJ1-5, reads EPEVTQTPSHQVTQMGQEVILRCVPISNHLYFYWYRQILGQKVEFLVSFYNNEISEKSEIFDDQFSVERPDGSNFTLKIRSTKLEDSAMYFCASSERQGGNQPQHFGDGTRLSIL.

The rearrangement uses TRBV11-2 and TRBJ2-2, with D possibly being TRBD1 (6 bases). V was shortened by 5 bases and J by 1 base, with 8 bases between the two germline ends. Germline V gene lookup returns CDR1 SGHAT and CDR2 FQNNGV. The length of the CDR3 is 14 residues. In nucleotides, the CDR3 is TGTGCCAGCAGCCTGGACAGGAACACCGGGGAGCTGTTTTTT. This gives the protein CASSLDRNTGELFF.

The DNA for the CDR3 is TGTGCCAGCAGTCCAGCCAGGACAGAATCCCACGAGCAGTACTTC. Protein: CASSPARTESHEQYF. The chain combines TRBV28 with TRBJ2-7, with a weak D call TRBD1 (6 bases). CDR1 MDHEN and CDR2 SYDVKM come from the germline V gene. The CDR3 length is 15 residues. V was cut by 5 bases and J by 5 bases, with 19 bases left in between.

The rearrangement uses TRBV7-9 and TRBJ1-1; D is possibly TRBD1 (6 bases). This CDR3 spans 15 amino acids. Looked up from germline, CDR1 is SEHNR and CDR2 is FQNEAQ (reference sequence). V was trimmed by 0 bases and J by 2 bases, leaving 10 bases between them. CDR3 loop: CASSLAAGANTEAFF. The CDR3 nucleotides are TGTGCCAGCAGCTTAGCGGCAGGGGCAAACACTGAAGCTTTCTTT.

The V call is TRBV2, the J call TRBJ2-3; 7 bases are shared with TRBD2. CDR3 size: 17 residues. The V gene's germline CDR1 is SNHLY and CDR2 FYNNEI. The junction had 12 bases not matched to a gene; V was cut back by 4 bases and J by 2 bases. CDR3 loop: CASSGGRATLSTDTQYF. The CDR3 bases are TGTGCCAGCAGTGGGGGGAGGGCAACACTTTCCACAGATACGCAGTATTTT.

V usage is TRBV28 and J usage is TRBJ2-5, with D perhaps assigned TRBD1 or TRBD2 (6 bases each). Germline CDR1 reads MDHEN; CDR2 reads SYDVKM. The V end lost 2 bases, the J end lost 5 bases, and 18 bases lay between the germline ends. This CDR3 contains 16 residues. In nucleotides, the CDR3 is TGTGCCAGCAGTTTAACCCCCCTAGGGGGGCGTGAGACCCAGTACTTC. Its protein is CASSLTPLGGRETQYF.

This clone occurred a few times. The chain has TRBV7-2 and TRBJ2-7; D uncertain. CDR1 and CDR2 from the germline V gene are SGHTA and FQGNSA. The CDR3 sequence is 12 residues long. The V end was cut by 5 bases, the J end by 0 bases, with 5 bases between. CDR3 coding DNA: TGTGCCAGCAGCCCGAACTCCTACGAGCAGTACTTC. Its translation is CASSPNSYEQYF.

Only a few counts were recorded for this clone. The V gene is TRBV14, the J gene TRBJ2-7; unclear D gene. Germline values: CDR1 SGHDN, CDR2 FVKESK. The CDR3 extends over 11 amino acids. Trimming cost V 8 bases and J 0 bases, with 5 bases left between them. CDR3 protein: CASGRSYEQYF. The CDR3 DNA reads as TGTGCCAGCGGTCGCTCCTACGAGCAGTACTTC.

The chain carries TRBV7-8 and TRBJ2-5; maybe TRBD2 (6 bases). This CDR3 has 16 residues. Trimming took 5 bases from V and 4 from J, leaving 20 bases between them. Germline V gene data show CDR1 as SGHVS and CDR2 as FQNEAQ. CDR3 loop: CASSPLGGAGGETQYF. The DNA for the CDR3 is TGTGCCAGCAGCCCCTTGGGGGGAGCCGGGGGAGAGACCCAGTACTTC.

The chain joins TRBV4-3 to TRBJ2-1; no definite D call. The CDR3 covers 14 residues. CDR1 and CDR2 from the germline V gene are LGHNA and YSLEER. Trimming left V 1 base short and J 4 bases short, with 8 bases between. CDR3 nucleotides: TGCGCCAGCAGCCAAGTACAGAGTTACAATGAGCAGTTCTTC. Residues: CASSQVQSYNEQFF.

Ten or more counts support this clone. V gene TRBV7-8 combines with J gene TRBJ1-3; a weak D match, TRBD1 (5 bases). This CDR3 is 16 amino acids long. V dropped 6 bases and J dropped 2 bases, with 17 bases sitting between them. CDR1 and CDR2 from the germline V gene are SGHVS and FQNEAQ. As DNA, the CDR3 is TGTGCCAGCAGTCGGAGGTTCAGGGAAGCTGGAAACACCATATATTTT. It yields the protein CASSRRFREAGNTIYF.

In its sample, this clone ranks as medium-sized. The CDR3 sequence: CSVGDGTEAFF. DNA for the CDR3: TGCAGCGTTGGCGACGGCACTGAAGCTTTCTTT. V is TRBV29-1 and J is TRBJ1-1; D ambiguous. Deletions cut 4 bases from V and 4 bases from J, with 7 bases between. The V gene's germline CDR1 is SQVTM and CDR2 ANQGSEA. The CDR3 is 11 residues long.

The chain combines TRBV19 with TRBJ2-3; the D gene is possibly TRBD2 (5 bases). The germline V gene has CDR1 LNHDA and CDR2 SQIVND (reference sequence). This CDR3 region has 12 residues. V was pared by 10 bases and J by 6 bases, with 14 bases between. Here the CDR3 reads CATRLSGDTQYF. CDR3 in DNA: TGTGCCACCCGCCTGTCGGGGGATACGCAGTATTTT.